These T cell receptor beta chains were read from a single sample in a study of CD8 T cells in ankylosing spondylitis. TCRdb re-analysed the 5' RACE reads in MiXCR, keeping a single row per CDR3 protein. The sample shows about 64,000 distinct CDR3 sequences, roughly 6.2% of them seen only once. The sample was synovial fluid, either unsorted or a sorted T cell fraction (not recorded which). These receptors all stem from a male donor with ankylosing spondylitis. Each CDR3 is given with its conserved first and last residue. D genes are given only for firm matches. Not all rows give a size; the values are once, few, many and, for expanded clones, a class.

d_gene | j_gene | v_gene | abundance | CDR3nt | CDR3aa
NA | TRBJ2-7 | TRBV14 | NA | TGTGCCAGCAGCCAAGAACACAGCTCCTACGAGCAGTACTTC | CASSQEHSSYEQYF
TRBD1 | TRBJ2-3 | TRBV12-3/TRBV12-4 | many | TGTGCCAGCAGCCCCCCGACAGGGGGCGCTTCAGATACGCAGTATTTT | CASSPPTGGASDTQYF
NA | TRBJ1-2 | TRBV2 | many | TGTGCCAGCAGTGCCTCGAGCAGCCCTCCTTATGGCTACACCTTC | CASSASSSPPYGYTF
TRBD1 | TRBJ1-2 | TRBV4-2 | NA | TGTGCCAGCAGCCAACAATGGGGACAGCAAACTAACTATGGCTACACCTTC | CASSQQWGQQTNYGYTF
NA | TRBJ2-3 | TRBV10-1 | many | TGCGCCAGCAGTGAGTCGATCGGGGTTCGGACAGATACGCAGTATTTT | CASSESIGVRTDTQYF
NA | TRBJ2-3 | TRBV12-3/TRBV12-4 | medium-sized | TGTGCCAGCACTACTGCCGTGTGGTGGGAAGATACGCAGTATTTT | CASTTAVWWEDTQYF
NA | TRBJ2-3 | TRBV6-1 | NA | TGTGCCAGCAGTGAAGCGGCACTAGGGACGCAGTATTTT | CASSEAALGTQYF
TRBD1 | TRBJ1-3 | TRBV4-1 | many | TGCGCCAGCAGCTTCTGGACAGGGAAATCCTCTGGAAACACCATATATTTT | CASSFWTGKSSGNTIYF
NA | TRBJ1-3 | TRBV18 | many | TGTGCCAGCTCACCGAGCCAGGGAGTCTCTGGAAACACCATATATTTT | CASSPSQGVSGNTIYF
NA | TRBJ1-5 | TRBV18 | many | TGTGCCAGCTCACCATCCCGGTTTTCAGGGGAAGATCATCAGCCCCAGCATTTT | CASSPSRFSGEDHQPQHF
TRBD2 | TRBJ2-7 | TRBV6-5 | NA | TGTGCCAGCAGTTACACTAGCGGGAGCTCCTACGAGCAGTACTTC | CASSYTSGSSYEQYF
TRBD2 | TRBJ2-7 | TRBV28 | many | TGTGCCAGCAGTTTCGGCGGGAGAGCTTACGAGCAGTACTTC | CASSFGGRAYEQYF
NA | TRBJ1-1 | TRBV28 | NA | TGTGCCAGCAGCCCCCCTATGGGAGTCGGGAACACTGAAGCTTTCTTT | CASSPPMGVGNTEAFF
NA | TRBJ2-4 | TRBV12-3/TRBV12-4 | many | TGTGCCAGCAGTCCGTGGACAAGCCTAGCCAAAAACATTCAGTACTTC | CASSPWTSLAKNIQYF
NA | TRBJ2-1 | TRBV20-1 | NA | TGCAGTGCCGACTCGCCGTCCTACAATGAGCAGTTCTTC | CSADSPSYNEQFF
TRBD2 | TRBJ2-1 | TRBV11-3 | many | TGTGCCAGCAGCTTAGTATCTAGCGGGATTAATGAGCAGTTCTTC | CASSLVSSGINEQFF